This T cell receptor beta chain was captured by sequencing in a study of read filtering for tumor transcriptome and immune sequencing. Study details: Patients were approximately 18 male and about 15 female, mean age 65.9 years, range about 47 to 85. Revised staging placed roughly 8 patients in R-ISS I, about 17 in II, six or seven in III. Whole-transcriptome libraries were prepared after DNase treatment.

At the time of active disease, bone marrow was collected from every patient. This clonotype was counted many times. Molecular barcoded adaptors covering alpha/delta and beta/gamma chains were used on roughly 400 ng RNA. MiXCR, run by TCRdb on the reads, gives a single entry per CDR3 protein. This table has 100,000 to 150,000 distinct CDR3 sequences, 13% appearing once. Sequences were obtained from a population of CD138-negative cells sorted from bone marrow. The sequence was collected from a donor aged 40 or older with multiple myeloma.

CDR3 residues: CASRTPGEQFF. In DNA, the CDR3 is TGTGCCAGCAGGACTCCGGGCGAGCAGTTCTTC. The chain employs TRBV6-5 and TRBJ2-1; no reliable D call. The germline V gene has CDR1 MNHEY and CDR2 SVGAGI. This CDR3 contains 11 residues. Trimming removed 6 bases from V and 10 bases from J, with 10 bases in between.